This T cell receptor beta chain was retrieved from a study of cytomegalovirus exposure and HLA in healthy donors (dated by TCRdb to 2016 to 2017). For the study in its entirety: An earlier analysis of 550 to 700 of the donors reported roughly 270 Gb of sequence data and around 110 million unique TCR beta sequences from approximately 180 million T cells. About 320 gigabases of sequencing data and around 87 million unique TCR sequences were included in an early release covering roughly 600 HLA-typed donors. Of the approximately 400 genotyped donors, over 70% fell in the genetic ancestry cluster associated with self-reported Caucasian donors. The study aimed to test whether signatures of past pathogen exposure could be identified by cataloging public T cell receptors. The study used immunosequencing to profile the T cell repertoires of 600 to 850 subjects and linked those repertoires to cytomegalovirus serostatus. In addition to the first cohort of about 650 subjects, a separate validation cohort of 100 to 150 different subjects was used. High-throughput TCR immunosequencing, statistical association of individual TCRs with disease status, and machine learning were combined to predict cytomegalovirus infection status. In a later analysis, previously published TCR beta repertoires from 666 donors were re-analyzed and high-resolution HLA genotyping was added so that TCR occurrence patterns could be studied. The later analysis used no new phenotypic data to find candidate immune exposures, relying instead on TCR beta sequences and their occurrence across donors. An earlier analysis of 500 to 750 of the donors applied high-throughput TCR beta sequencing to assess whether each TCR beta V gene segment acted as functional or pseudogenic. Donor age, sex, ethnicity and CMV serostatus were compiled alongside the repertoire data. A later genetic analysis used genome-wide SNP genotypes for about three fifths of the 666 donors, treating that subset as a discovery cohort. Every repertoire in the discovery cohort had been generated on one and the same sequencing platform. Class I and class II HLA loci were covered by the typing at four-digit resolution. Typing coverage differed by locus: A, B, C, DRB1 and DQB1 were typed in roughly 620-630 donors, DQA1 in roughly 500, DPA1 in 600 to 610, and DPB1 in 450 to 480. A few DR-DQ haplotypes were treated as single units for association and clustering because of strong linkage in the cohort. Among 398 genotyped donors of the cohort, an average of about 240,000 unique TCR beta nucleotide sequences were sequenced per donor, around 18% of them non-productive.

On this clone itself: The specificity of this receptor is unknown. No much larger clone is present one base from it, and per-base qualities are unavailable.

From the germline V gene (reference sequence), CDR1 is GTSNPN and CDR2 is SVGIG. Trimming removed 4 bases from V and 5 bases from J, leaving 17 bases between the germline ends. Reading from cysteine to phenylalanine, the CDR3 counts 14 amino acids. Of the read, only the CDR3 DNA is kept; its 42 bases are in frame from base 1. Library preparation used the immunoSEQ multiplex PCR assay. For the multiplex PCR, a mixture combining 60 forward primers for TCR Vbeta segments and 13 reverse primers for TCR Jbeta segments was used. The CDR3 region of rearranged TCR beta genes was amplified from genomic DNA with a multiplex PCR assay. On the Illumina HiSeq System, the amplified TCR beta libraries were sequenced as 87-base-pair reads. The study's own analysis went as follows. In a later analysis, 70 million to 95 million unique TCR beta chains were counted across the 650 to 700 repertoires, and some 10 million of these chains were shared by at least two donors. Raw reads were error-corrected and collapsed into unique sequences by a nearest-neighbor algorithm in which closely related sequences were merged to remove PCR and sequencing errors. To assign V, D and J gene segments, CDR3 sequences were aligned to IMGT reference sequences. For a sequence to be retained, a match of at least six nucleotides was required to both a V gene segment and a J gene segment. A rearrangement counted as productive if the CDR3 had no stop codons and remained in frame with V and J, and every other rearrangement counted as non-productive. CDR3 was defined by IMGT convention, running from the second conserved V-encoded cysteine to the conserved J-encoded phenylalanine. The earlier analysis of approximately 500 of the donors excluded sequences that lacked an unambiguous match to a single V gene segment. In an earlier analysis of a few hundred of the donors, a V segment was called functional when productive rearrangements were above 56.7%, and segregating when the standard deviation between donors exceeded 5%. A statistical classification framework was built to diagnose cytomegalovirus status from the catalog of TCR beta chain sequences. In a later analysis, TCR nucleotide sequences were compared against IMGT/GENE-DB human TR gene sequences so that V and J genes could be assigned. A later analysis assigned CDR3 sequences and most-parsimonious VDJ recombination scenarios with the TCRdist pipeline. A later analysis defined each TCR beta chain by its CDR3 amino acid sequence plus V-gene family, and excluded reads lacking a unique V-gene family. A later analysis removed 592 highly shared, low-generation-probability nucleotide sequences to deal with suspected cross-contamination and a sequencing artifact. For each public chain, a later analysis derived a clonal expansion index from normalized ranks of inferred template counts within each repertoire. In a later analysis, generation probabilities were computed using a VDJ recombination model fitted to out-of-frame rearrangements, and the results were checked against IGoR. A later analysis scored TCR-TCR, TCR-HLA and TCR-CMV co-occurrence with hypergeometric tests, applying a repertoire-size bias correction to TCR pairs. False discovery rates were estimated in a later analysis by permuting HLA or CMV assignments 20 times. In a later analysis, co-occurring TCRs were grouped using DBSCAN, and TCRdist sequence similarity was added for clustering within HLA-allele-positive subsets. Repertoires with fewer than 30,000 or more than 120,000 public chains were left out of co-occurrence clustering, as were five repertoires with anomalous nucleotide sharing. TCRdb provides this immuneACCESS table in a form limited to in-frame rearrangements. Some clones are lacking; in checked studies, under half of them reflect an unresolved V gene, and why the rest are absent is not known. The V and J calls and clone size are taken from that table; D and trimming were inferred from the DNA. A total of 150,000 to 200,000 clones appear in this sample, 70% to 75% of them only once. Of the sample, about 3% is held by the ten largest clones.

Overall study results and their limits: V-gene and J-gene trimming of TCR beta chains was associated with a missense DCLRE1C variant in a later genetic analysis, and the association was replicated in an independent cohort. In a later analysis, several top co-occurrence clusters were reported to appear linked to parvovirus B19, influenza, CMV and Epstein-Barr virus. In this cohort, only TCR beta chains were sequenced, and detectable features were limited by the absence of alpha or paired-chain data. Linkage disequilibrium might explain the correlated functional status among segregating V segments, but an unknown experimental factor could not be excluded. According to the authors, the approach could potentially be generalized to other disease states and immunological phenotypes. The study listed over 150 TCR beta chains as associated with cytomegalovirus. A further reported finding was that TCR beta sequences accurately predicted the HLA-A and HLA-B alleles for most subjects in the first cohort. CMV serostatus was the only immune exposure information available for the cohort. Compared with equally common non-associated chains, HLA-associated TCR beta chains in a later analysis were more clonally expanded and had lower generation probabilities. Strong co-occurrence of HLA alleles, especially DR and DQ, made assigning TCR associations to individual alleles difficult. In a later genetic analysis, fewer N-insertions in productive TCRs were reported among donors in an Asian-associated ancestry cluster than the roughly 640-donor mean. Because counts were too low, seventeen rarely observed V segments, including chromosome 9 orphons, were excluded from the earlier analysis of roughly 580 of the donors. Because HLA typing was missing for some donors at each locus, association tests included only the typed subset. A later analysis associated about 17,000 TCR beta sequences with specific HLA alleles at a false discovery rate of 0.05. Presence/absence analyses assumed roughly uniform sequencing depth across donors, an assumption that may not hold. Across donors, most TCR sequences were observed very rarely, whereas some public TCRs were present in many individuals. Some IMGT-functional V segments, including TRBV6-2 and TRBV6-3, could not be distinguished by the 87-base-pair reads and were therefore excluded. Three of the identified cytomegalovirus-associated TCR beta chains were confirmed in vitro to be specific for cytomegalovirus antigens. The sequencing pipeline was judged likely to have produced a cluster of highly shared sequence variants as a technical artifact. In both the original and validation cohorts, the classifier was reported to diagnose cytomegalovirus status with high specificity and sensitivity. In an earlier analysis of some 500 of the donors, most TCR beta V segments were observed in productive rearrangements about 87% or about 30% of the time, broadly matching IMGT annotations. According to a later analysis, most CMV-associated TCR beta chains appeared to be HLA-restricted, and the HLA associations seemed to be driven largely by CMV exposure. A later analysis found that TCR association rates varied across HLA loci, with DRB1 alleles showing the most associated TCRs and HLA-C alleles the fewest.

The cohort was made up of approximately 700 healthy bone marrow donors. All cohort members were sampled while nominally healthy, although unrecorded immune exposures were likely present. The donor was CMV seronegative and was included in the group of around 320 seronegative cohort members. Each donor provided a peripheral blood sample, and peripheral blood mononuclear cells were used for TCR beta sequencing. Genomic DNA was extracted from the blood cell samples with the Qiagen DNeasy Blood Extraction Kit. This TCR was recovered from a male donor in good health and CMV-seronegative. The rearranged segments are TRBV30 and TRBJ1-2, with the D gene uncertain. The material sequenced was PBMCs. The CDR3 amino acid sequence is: CAWNPRGGWYGYTF. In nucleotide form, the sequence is TGTGCCTGGAATCCCCGCGGAGGGTGGTATGGCTACACCTTC. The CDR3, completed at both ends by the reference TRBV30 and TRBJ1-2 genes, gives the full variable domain SQTIHQWPATLVQPVGSPLSLECTVEGTSNPNLYWYRQAAGRGLQLLFYSVGIGQISSEVPQNLSASRPQDRQFILSSKKLLLSDSGFYLCAWNPRGGWYGYTFGSGTRLTVV.